Listed below are T cell receptor beta chains from one sample, sequenced in a study of T cells after yellow fever vaccination. TCRdb used MiXCR to reprocess the 5' RACE reads, holding one entry per CDR3 protein. The repertoire holds approximately 90,000 distinct CDR3 sequences, under 7% seen once, with under 50% in the top ten. This sample comprised CD8+ T cells sorted from PBMCs, obtained 10 days after the yellow fever booster vaccination. These receptors were obtained from a man aged 18 to 30 who received the YFV17D yellow fever vaccine. The CDR3 runs from the conserved cysteine through the conserved F or W. A D gene is named only where the DNA matches it firmly. Size tells how often a clone was seen (once, few, many) or the class of an expanded clone, and some rows leave it out.

cdr3_nt cdr3_aa d_call v_call clone_size j_call
TGTGCCAGCAGCCTTCTAGCGGGGGCCAGGGATACGCAGTATTTT CASSLLAGARDTQYF TRBD2 TRBV6-2/TRBV6-3 many TRBJ2-3
TGTGCCAGCAGCCAAGGCCAGGGGATCACTGAAGCTTTCTTT CASSQGQGITEAFF - TRBV3-1 - TRBJ1-1
TGTGCCAGCAGCCACGGGGCCCAGGGGGCCTGGGAGACCCAGTACTTC CASSHGAQGAWETQYF TRBD1 TRBV4-2 many TRBJ2-5
TGCAGCGTTGTGGGGCAGGGCGCCGGCGAGCAGTACTTC CSVVGQGAGEQYF - TRBV29-1 many TRBJ2-7
TGTGCCAGCAGCTTAGAGTACAGCTCTAATGAAAAACTGTTTTTT CASSLEYSSNEKLFF - TRBV11-2 few TRBJ1-4
TGTGCCAGCAGTCCCAGACAGGGGCCGTACGAGCAGTACTTC CASSPRQGPYEQYF TRBD1 TRBV6-5 few TRBJ2-7
TGTGCCAGCAGCCAACTAACCGCGAATACCGGGGAGCTGTTTTTT CASSQLTANTGELFF - TRBV3-1 - TRBJ2-2
TGTGCCAGCAGCACCACAGGTGTCTATGGCTACACCTTC CASSTTGVYGYTF - TRBV7-9 - TRBJ1-2
TGTGCCAGCGGGGAGGGGGCTGAAGCTTTCTTT CASGEGAEAFF - TRBV6-2/TRBV6-3 many TRBJ1-1
TGTGCCAGCAGTTACTCGATCCCCCCCGGAATACTGTTTTTT CASSYSIPPGILFF - TRBV6-6 - TRBJ1-4
TGTGCCAGCAGTCCAGGGGACTACACCGGGGAGCTGTTTTTT CASSPGDYTGELFF - TRBV5-6 - TRBJ2-2
TGTGCCAGCAGCTTAGGTAGCGGGGGGGTTCTCTCCTACAATGAGCAGTTCTTC CASSLGSGGVLSYNEQFF TRBD2 TRBV11-2 many TRBJ2-1
TGTGCCATCAGTGAGCCTCCAGAGTACACCATATATTTT CAISEPPEYTIYF - TRBV10-3 few TRBJ1-3
TGTGCCAGCAGCTTGGAAGGGGGGCGGCAAGAGACCCAGTACTTC CASSLEGGRQETQYF - TRBV5-6 many TRBJ2-5
TGCAGCGTTGAATTCGATTGGGGGGTCGAGCAGTACTTC CSVEFDWGVEQYF - TRBV29-1 many TRBJ2-7
TGTGCCAGCAGTTACCCCGGACAGGGGTATGGCTACACCTTC CASSYPGQGYGYTF TRBD1 TRBV6-5 - TRBJ1-2